The 20 T cell receptor beta chains presented below share a single source sample, sequenced in a study of T cells in Graves' hyperthyroidism and ophthalmopathy. Amplification of TCR beta CDR3 regions was performed using RNA transcripts as template. An initial round of RT-PCR targeting the TCR CDR3 relied on the HTBI primer set. TCRdb passed the multiplex PCR reads through MiXCR, listing each CDR3 protein once. In the table there are 550,000 to 700,000 distinct CDR3 sequences, under 15% of which are singletons. The specimen was blood. The origin of the receptors is a woman in her forties with Graves' ophthalmopathy.

This clonotype was detected many times. The rearrangement links TRBV7-2 to TRBJ1-5; perhaps TRBD1 as D (5 bases). The ends were cut back, 5 bases at V and 6 bases at J, with 17 bases in the middle. The CDR3 has 15 amino acids. The germline V gene encodes CDR1 SGHTA and CDR2 FQGNSA. This chain's CDR3 is CASSLQMGGSQPQHF. The DNA of the CDR3 is TGTGCCAGCAGCCTACAGATGGGGGGAAGTCAGCCCCAGCATTTT.

The table lists this clonotype with many counts. The genes are TRBV24-1 and TRBJ2-5; D might be TRBD2 (5 bases). The CDR3 spans 14 residues. The V and J ends lost 0 bases and 4 bases respectively, with 8 bases between them. Germline CDR1 and CDR2: KGHDR and SFDVKD. DNA of the CDR3: TGTGCCACCAGTGATTTGCGGGATGGAGAGACCCAGTACTTC. Its translation: CATSDLRDGETQYF.

This clonotype has at least ten counts. The genes are TRBV11-2 and TRBJ1-1; D is perhaps TRBD1 (5 bases). Germline assignment: CDR1 SGHAT and CDR2 FQNNGV. Trimming took 5 bases from V and 2 from J, leaving 15 bases between them. The CDR3 contains 15 residues. DNA of the CDR3: TGTGCCAGCAGCCCTAGACGGGGGTTTAACACTGAAGCTTTCTTT. Translation: CASSPRRGFNTEAFF.

The sample holds a few counts of this clonotype. The gene calls are TRBV6-2 or TRBV6-3 and TRBJ2-5; 7 positions match TRBD1. The CDR3 runs to 12 residues. V dropped 8 bases and J dropped 4; count of bases not matched to a gene: 4. Germline V gives CDR1 MNHEY, CDR2 SVGEGT. The CDR3 loop reads CASFRQGETQYF. The CDR3 nucleotides are TGTGCCAGCTTCCGACAGGGAGAGACCCAGTACTTC.

The J gene is TRBJ2-7, the V gene TRBV6-2 or TRBV6-3; D not certain. Germline CDR1 is MNHEY and CDR2 is SVGEGT. V was shortened by 4 bases and J by 3 bases, with 13 bases between the two germline ends. The CDR3 contains 14 residues. In nucleotides, the CDR3 is TGTGCCAGCAGTTCCGACACAGTAAGCTACGAGCAGTACTTC. Translating it yields CASSSDTVSYEQYF.

The sample holds one count of this clonotype. The chain uses TRBV19 and TRBJ2-7; D may be TRBD2 (6 bases). The germline CDR1 and CDR2 sequences are LNHDA and SQIVND (reference sequence). Trimming removed 3 bases from V and 2 bases from J, with 14 bases in between. This CDR3 has 15 amino acids. As DNA, the CDR3 is TGTGCCAGTAGTATTGCTGCCGGGGGACCCTACGAGCAGTACTTC. This gives the protein CASSIAAGGPYEQYF.

There are many counts of this clonotype. The V and J genes are TRBV7-2 and TRBJ2-7, with TRBD2 as a possible D gene (7 bases). The CDR3 length is 18 residues. The V and J ends lost 0 bases and 3 bases respectively, with 21 bases between them. Germline loops: CDR1 SGHTA, CDR2 FQGNSA. CDR3 amino acids: CASSLAGRGGSGNYEQYF. In nucleotides, the CDR3 is TGTGCCAGCAGCTTAGCGGGCAGGGGTGGCAGCGGGAACTACGAGCAGTACTTC. The full variable domain, completed using reference TRBV7-2 and TRBJ2-7, is GAGVSQSPSNKVTEKGKDVELRCDPISGHTALYWYRQSLGQGLEFLIYFQGNSAPDKSGLPSDRFSAERTGGSVSTLTIQRTQQEDSAVYLCASSLAGRGGSGNYEQYFGPGTRLTVT.

This clonotype was seen repeatedly, ten times or more. V is TRBV11-2 and J is TRBJ2-7; D may be TRBD1 (5 bases). The V end was cut by 6 bases, the J end by 0 bases, with 12 bases between. The CDR3 totals 14 residues. Germline assignment: CDR1 SGHAT and CDR2 FQNNGV. Here the CDR3 reads CASRAGQASYEQYF. The DNA for the CDR3 is TGTGCCAGCAGGGCCGGACAAGCCTCCTACGAGCAGTACTTC.

The table lists this clonotype with many counts. The genes are TRBV7-2 and TRBJ2-7; D gene uncertain. The CDR3 runs 13 residues. CDR1 is SGHTA and CDR2 is FQGNSA in the germline V gene. The germline V and J ends were trimmed by 3 bases and 4 bases, with 10 bases remaining between them. CDR3 nucleotides: TGTGCCAGCAGCTTCGACAAGATTTACGAGCAGTACTTC. Amino acids: CASSFDKIYEQYF.

This clonotype was seen ten or more times. Sequence at one end of the junction differs from germline and may be a read error. The chain employs TRBV2 and TRBJ2-4; D is perhaps TRBD2 (6 bases). The CDR3 is made up of 16 amino acids. Germline CDR1 is SNHLY and CDR2 is FYNNEI. The CDR3 DNA is TGTGCCAGTAGTGGGACTGACGCTCTAGCCAAAAACATTCAGTACTTC. This gives the protein CASSGTDALAKNIQYF.

The rearrangement uses TRBV30 and TRBJ1-2; D uncertain. Germline V gives CDR1 GTSNPN, CDR2 SVGIG (reference sequence). The CDR3 is made up of 12 amino acids. V dropped 4 bases and J dropped 6 bases, with 12 bases sitting between them. Here the CDR3 reads CAWTPGGNGYTF. In DNA form, the CDR3 reads TGTGCCTGGACCCCCGGCGGGAATGGCTACACCTTC.

This clonotype was observed a few times. The CDR3 is CASSYGWGPQETQYF. Here the CDR3 DNA reads TGTGCCAGCAGTTATGGGTGGGGCCCTCAAGAGACCCAGTACTTC. The chain recombines TRBV6-2 or TRBV6-3 with TRBJ2-5, with a weak D call TRBD1 (5 bases). Germline assignment: CDR1 MNHEY and CDR2 SVGEGT. With 3 bases removed from V and 2 bases from J, the gap between germline ends came to 13 bases. The CDR3 consists of 15 residues.

This clonotype was seen at least ten times. The chain combines TRBV29-1 with TRBJ2-5; D may be TRBD1 (6 bases). Trimming removed 7 bases at V and 5 bases at J, with 14 bases between. Germline V gene lookup returns CDR1 SQVTM and CDR2 ANQGSEA. There are 12 residues in the CDR3. The CDR3 spells CSATGLGETQYF. The CDR3 DNA sequence: TGCAGCGCCACAGGGCTTGGGGAGACCCAGTACTTC.

This clonotype was counted only a few times. The CDR3: CSGVSGYEQYF. The CDR3 nucleotides are TGCAGTGGGGTATCAGGCTACGAGCAGTACTTC. The chain employs TRBV20-1 and TRBJ2-7, with unresolved D. Germline assignment: CDR1 DFQATT and CDR2 SNEGSKA (reference sequence). The V and J ends lost 7 bases and 3 bases respectively, with 10 bases between them. The CDR3 consists of 11 residues.

At least ten counts were recorded for this clonotype. The V gene is TRBV12-3 or TRBV12-4, the J gene TRBJ2-2, with D uncertain. This CDR3 region has 15 residues. Trimming took 1 base from V and 0 from J, leaving 6 bases between them. CDR3 in amino acids: CASSLEGANTGELFF. The CDR3, as DNA: TGTGCCAGCAGTTTAGAGGGTGCGAACACCGGGGAGCTGTTTTTT.

There are a few counts of this clonotype. As DNA, the CDR3 is TGTGCCAGCAGCGTCCCGACGGTGGGGAACATTCAGTACTTC. Its protein is CASSVPTVGNIQYF. V usage is TRBV7-2 and J usage is TRBJ2-4; no clear D gene. This CDR3 comprises 14 residues. The V and J ends lost 5 bases and 7 bases respectively, with 15 bases between them. Germline CDR1 SGHTA, CDR2 FQGNSA.

This clonotype was seen at least ten times. The V and J genes are TRBV6-2 or TRBV6-3 and TRBJ2-5, with 7 bases fitting TRBD2. CDR3 length: 15 amino acids. The germline gives CDR1 MNHEY, CDR2 SVGEGT. The V gene end was trimmed by 6 bases and the J gene end by 4 bases; junction bases not matched to a gene: 11. DNA of the CDR3: TGTGCCAGCAGCATCTACCCGGGGGGAAGAGAGACCCAGTACTTC. It is translated as CASSIYPGGRETQYF.

This clonotype has more than one count but fewer than ten. This sequence joins TRBV20-1 and TRBJ2-7; a possible D gene is TRBD2 (6 bases). CDR3 length equals 15 residues. Germline CDR1 and CDR2: DFQATT and SNEGSKA (reference sequence). V gave up 1 base and J gave up 0 bases, with 13 bases separating them. CDR3 residues: CSARVGGRSSYEQYF. The CDR3 DNA reads TGCAGTGCTAGAGTGGGTGGGAGGTCCTCCTACGAGCAGTACTTC.

This clonotype was counted many times. The chain links TRBV6-1 to TRBJ2-3; D might be TRBD2 (6 bases). This CDR3 region has 15 residues. Trimming pared 5 bases from V and 2 bases from J, leaving 14 bases between. CDR1 MNHNS and CDR2 SASEGT come from the germline V gene. The CDR3 DNA is TGTGCCAGCAGTAAGGGACTTGGCAACACAGATACGCAGTATTTT. Its translation: CASSKGLGNTDTQYF.

In this sample, this clonotype turned up many times. This rearrangement joins TRBV11-3 to TRBJ1-1; D remains unclear. This CDR3 is 12 amino acids long. The germline CDR1 and CDR2 sequences are SGHNT and YENEEA. The V gene lost 5 bases and the J gene lost 4 bases, with 8 bases spanning the gap. CDR3: CASSKTPTEAFF. The CDR3 nucleotides read TGTGCCAGCAGCAAAACGCCCACTGAAGCTTTCTTT.